This T cell receptor (beta chain) was observed in a study of blood T cell repertoires in COVID-19. TCRdb's copy holds only in-frame clones and misses some; the assay was immunoSEQ multiplex PCR. Seen here are about 200,000 clones, 92% observed once, and the top ten hold over 0.75%. CDR1 is MDHEN and CDR2 is SYDVKM in the germline V gene. CDR3 size: 13 residues. V was clipped by 6 bases and J by 3 bases; unmatched bases: 2. This TCR was recovered from a man aged 55 to 69 with COVID-19, enrolled during active disease. The rearrangement links TRBV28 to TRBJ1-1; 9 bases agree with TRBD1. Sequencing used peripheral blood. The DNA for the CDR3 is TGTGCCAGCAGACAGGGGGCGGACACTGAAGCTTTCTTT. Translation: CASRQGADTEAFF.